A single sample is the source of the 31 T cell receptor beta chains below, sequenced in a study of blood T cell repertoires in COVID-19. Clones were read by immunoSEQ multiplex PCR, and TCRdb kept only the in-frame ones, dropping some. The sample has 75,000 to 95,000 clones, around 83% seen once. Sequencing was done on a sample of peripheral blood. Source of these receptors: a human donor in a cohort sampled during active COVID-19.

The chain joins TRBV18 to TRBJ1-4, with D tentatively TRBD1 (6 bases). The ends were cut back, 6 bases at V and 1 base at J, with 12 bases in the middle. Germline values: CDR1 KGHSH, CDR2 LQKENI. The CDR3 extends over 15 amino acids. The CDR3 DNA sequence: TGTGCCAGCTCGACTGCAGGGGTAACTAATGAAAAACTGTTTTTT. Amino acid sequence: CASSTAGVTNEKLFF.

This CDR3 reads CASSPPAASYGYTF. The CDR3 nucleotides are TGTGCCAGCTCACCACCCGCAGCTAGCTATGGCTACACCTTC. The V call is TRBV18, the J call TRBJ1-2; D gene ambiguous. Germline lookup yields CDR1 KGHSH and CDR2 LQKENI. This CDR3 has 14 amino acids. Trimming removed 0 bases at V and 4 bases at J, with 9 bases between.

The chain uses TRBV6-2 or TRBV6-3 and TRBJ2-5, with TRBD2 matching 7 bases. CDR3 length: 13 residues. Germline V gives CDR1 MNHEY, CDR2 SVGEGT. J lost 9 bases, V lost 2 bases, and 6 bases had no gene match. This CDR3 is CASSYRDYGAQYF. Here the CDR3 DNA reads TGTGCCAGCAGTTACCGGGACTACGGGGCCCAGTACTTC.

This chain joins TRBV24-1 and TRBJ2-5; 8 bases are shared with TRBD1. Germline-derived CDR1 and CDR2 are KGHDR and SFDVKD. After removal of 2 bases from V and 5 bases from J, the junction contained 6 bases not matched to a gene. The CDR3 runs 15 residues. The CDR3 DNA follows: TGTGCCACCAGTGATTGGGGCAGGGGGCGTGAGACCCAGTACTTC. It yields the protein CATSDWGRGRETQYF.

This clone occurred a few times. In DNA form, the CDR3 reads TGTGCCAGCAGCTTAGAACAACCTCGGACAGGGGGGCCTTATAGCAATCAGCCCCAGCATTTT. It specifies CASSLEQPRTGGPYSNQPQHF. V is TRBV7-3 and J is TRBJ1-5; 10 nucleotides align to TRBD1. This CDR3 is built from 21 residues. Trimming at V came to 2 bases and at J to 0 bases, leaving 16 bases not matched to a gene. Per germline, CDR1 SGHTA and CDR2 FQGTGA.

The chain carries TRBV5-8 and TRBJ2-2; 11 nucleotides agree with TRBD1. The CDR3 runs 15 residues. Germline V gives CDR1 SGHTS, CDR2 YDEGEE. The V segment lost 3 bases and the J segment 3 bases; nucleotides outside the gene matches: 1. CDR3 loop: CASSWDRGDTGELFF. Written as DNA, the CDR3 is TGTGCCAGCAGCTGGGACAGGGGGGACACCGGGGAGCTGTTTTTT.

This clone is a singleton in its sample. The rearrangement links TRBV5-1 to TRBJ1-1; 7 positions match TRBD1. V lost 4 bases and J lost 0; bases outside the gene matches: 6. The CDR3 is 15 amino acids. The germline gives CDR1 SGHRS, CDR2 YFSETQ. The CDR3 DNA reads as TGCGCCAGCAGCGCTCTGACAGGGATGAACACTGAAGCTTTCTTT. Amino acid sequence: CASSALTGMNTEAFF.

The chain is built from TRBV29-1 and TRBJ1-2, with D possibly being TRBD1 (5 bases). The CDR3 length is 14 residues. In germline, CDR1 is SQVTM, CDR2 ANQGSEA. The germline V and J ends were trimmed by 4 bases and 3 bases, with 15 bases remaining between them. In DNA form, the CDR3 reads TGCAGCGTTGCGACGGCAGGGACTTACTATGGCTACACCTTC. Translation: CSVATAGTYYGYTF.

This clone was counted only a few times. The chain is built from TRBV7-9 and TRBJ1-5, with 9 bases identical to TRBD1. The V and J ends lost 1 base and 4 bases, in that order; junction bases with no gene match: 11. CDR3 length: 18 residues. CDR1 is SEHNR, CDR2 FQNEAQ, per germline (reference sequence). DNA for the CDR3: TGTGCCAGCAGCTTAGTGCGGACAGGGGATATGAAAAATCAGCCCCAGCATTTT. Protein sequence: CASSLVRTGDMKNQPQHF.

In nucleotides, the CDR3 is TGTGCCACCAGAGGGACTGCGGCTAACTATGGCTACACCTTC. Residues: CATRGTAANYGYTF. The chain uses TRBV6-6 and TRBJ1-2, with D maybe TRBD1 (5 bases). The CDR3 runs to 14 residues. The germline CDR1 and CDR2 sequences are MNHNY and SVGAGI (reference sequence). Trimming removed 10 bases from V and 0 bases from J, with 15 bases in between.

The rearrangement uses TRBV5-1 and TRBJ2-1, with TRBD1 matching over 7 bases. The CDR3 has 16 residues. Germline lookup yields CDR1 SGHRS and CDR2 YFSETQ. Trimming took 4 bases from V and 5 from J; bases not matched to a gene: 12. The CDR3 spells CASSPPRGQGHNEQFF. The CDR3 coding sequence is TGCGCCAGCAGCCCCCCGAGGGGGCAGGGACACAATGAGCAGTTCTTC.

The rearrangement joins TRBV6-1 to TRBJ1-3; 7 positions match TRBD1. J lost 4 bases, V lost 4 bases, and 13 bases had no gene match. Germline CDR1 MNHNS, CDR2 SASEGT. This CDR3 spans 17 amino acids. The CDR3 nucleotides are TGTGCCAGCAGTGCCCTGGTCGGGACAGTCGTCGGAAACACCATATATTTT. Its translation: CASSALVGTVVGNTIYF.

The V call is TRBV5-1, the J call TRBJ1-1, with D perhaps TRBD1 (5 bases). Trimming removed 0 bases at V and 2 bases at J, with 11 bases between. This CDR3 contains 15 residues. CDR1 SGHRS and CDR2 YFSETQ come from the germline V gene. The CDR3 is CASSLGDDSNTEAFF. The CDR3 nucleotides read TGCGCCAGCAGCTTGGGAGACGACAGTAACACTGAAGCTTTCTTT.

The chain couples TRBV30 to TRBJ2-7, with a weak D call TRBD2 (5 bases). The CDR3 is made up of 13 amino acids. Germline lookup yields CDR1 GTSNPN and CDR2 SVGIG (reference sequence). Trimming cost V 0 bases and J 2 bases, with 8 bases left between them. This CDR3 is CAWSVGIPYEQYF. The CDR3 DNA reads TGTGCCTGGAGTGTCGGGATCCCCTACGAGCAGTACTTC.

The rearrangement uses TRBV28 and TRBJ1-4; D remains unclear. CDR3 size: 12 residues. Trimming stripped 6 bases from V and 7 bases from J, with 9 bases between. Per germline, CDR1 MDHEN and CDR2 SYDVKM. This CDR3 is CASSERSEKLFF. The CDR3 DNA reads as TGTGCCAGCAGCGAGCGGAGTGAAAAACTGTTTTTT.

J is TRBJ1-2 and V is TRBV3-1 (or the pseudogene TRBV3-2); D is perhaps TRBD1 (5 bases). V was clipped by 6 bases and J by 4 bases, with 12 bases between them. Germline V gene lookup returns CDR1 LGHDT and CDR2 YNNKEL (reference sequence). CDR3 length equals 13 residues. CDR3: CASSRTGVYGYTF. The CDR3 DNA reads TGTGCCAGCAGTCGAACAGGAGTCTATGGCTACACCTTC.

The chain has TRBV5-6 and TRBJ1-1; 7 bases align to TRBD1. V shed 4 bases, J shed 2 bases, and the junction held 8 bases outside the gene matches. CDR3 length: 15 amino acids. The germline CDR1 and CDR2 sequences are SGHDT and YYEEEE. In nucleotides, the CDR3 is TGTGCCAGCAGCGCTTCGGGACAGCTAAACACTGAAGCTTTCTTT. Its translation is CASSASGQLNTEAFF. The full variable domain, its missing parts supplied by reference TRBV5-6 and TRBJ1-1, is DAGVTQSPTHLIKTRGQQVTLRCSPKSGHDTVSWYQQALGQGPQFIFQYYEEEERQRGNFPDRFSGHQFPNYSSELNVNALLLGDSALYLCASSASGQLNTEAFFGQGTRLTVV.

This clone has just a few counts. J is TRBJ2-7 and V is TRBV5-1, with a possible D match to TRBD2 (7 bases). The V and J ends lost 0 bases and 5 bases respectively, with 15 bases between them. The CDR3 has 15 residues. CDR1 is SGHRS and CDR2 is YFSETQ in the germline V gene. The CDR3: CASSLVGGPFNEQYF. CDR3 coding DNA: TGCGCCAGCAGCTTGGTCGGGGGGCCATTTAACGAGCAGTACTTC.

The V gene is TRBV6-5, the J gene TRBJ1-4; D remains unclear. Germline V gives CDR1 MNHEY, CDR2 SVGAGI. Trimming stripped 2 bases from V and 7 bases from J, with 5 bases between. The CDR3 is 12 amino acids. CDR3 nucleotides: TGTGCCAGCAGTTACGGCGGTGAAAAACTGTTTTTT. It specifies CASSYGGEKLFF.

The chain carries TRBV7-3 and TRBJ1-2; 9 bases map to TRBD1. Germline assignment: CDR1 SGHTA and CDR2 FQGTGA. The CDR3 has 15 amino acids. After removal of 5 bases from V and 4 bases from J, the junction contained 8 bases not matched to a gene. CDR3 amino acids: CASSPTGGSFYGYTF. The CDR3 bases are TGTGCCAGCAGCCCGACAGGGGGTAGTTTCTATGGCTACACCTTC.

The chain uses TRBV27 and TRBJ1-6; 8 bases agree with TRBD1. Per germline, CDR1 MNHEY and CDR2 SMNVEV (reference sequence). V was pared by 6 bases and J by 10 bases, with 8 bases of the junction left unmatched. This CDR3 comprises 14 residues. CDR3 loop: CASSTDRAGSPLHF. CDR3 in DNA: TGTGCCAGCAGCACGGACAGGGCCGGCTCACCCCTCCACTTT.

The gene calls are TRBV19 and TRBJ1-1, with a weak D call TRBD1 (5 bases). V lost 7 bases, J lost 7 bases, and 16 bases lay in between. This CDR3 comprises 13 residues. CDR1 is LNHDA, CDR2 SQIVND, per germline (reference sequence). CDR3 DNA: TGTGCCAGTACAATTCAGGGTTACGGTGAAGCTTTCTTT. This sequence encodes CASTIQGYGEAFF.

Only a few counts were recorded for this clone. The chain links TRBV6-1 to TRBJ1-5; D gene unclear. Trimming left V 3 bases short and J 1 base short, with 4 bases between. Germline V gene lookup returns CDR1 MNHNS and CDR2 SASEGT. This CDR3 is 13 amino acids long. CDR3 loop: CASSDRSNQPQHF. In DNA form, the CDR3 reads TGTGCCAGCAGTGACAGAAGCAATCAGCCCCAGCATTTT.

The CDR3 reads CASSQAPSGGPNTDTQYF. The CDR3 nucleotides are TGTGCCAGCAGCCAAGCGCCTAGCGGGGGGCCTAACACAGATACGCAGTATTTT. The V and J genes are TRBV3-1 (or the pseudogene TRBV3-2) and TRBJ2-3; 11 nucleotides agree with TRBD2. The CDR3 extends over 18 amino acids. V shed 1 base and J 2 bases; nucleotides not matched to a gene: 8. Germline assignment: CDR1 LGHDT and CDR2 YNNKEL (reference sequence).

The chain joins TRBV4-2 to TRBJ2-3; 13 bases align to TRBD2. The CDR3 has 18 amino acids. Germline loops: CDR1 LGHNA, CDR2 YNFKEQ. After removal of 3 bases from V and 3 bases from J, the junction contained 9 bases not matched to a gene. CDR3 region: CASSQPGLAGRATDTQYF. CDR3 coding DNA: TGTGCCAGCAGCCAGCCGGGACTAGCGGGACGGGCGACAGATACGCAGTATTTT.

The chain is built from TRBV14 and TRBJ1-2; D gene uncertain. This CDR3 comprises 14 residues. V was cut by 1 base and J by 4 bases, with 10 bases left in between. Germline CDR1 reads SGHDN; CDR2 reads FVKESK. The CDR3 DNA follows: TGTGCCAGCAGCCAAGTTGATGTCGGCTATGGCTACACCTTC. It specifies CASSQVDVGYGYTF. The entire variable domain, with the rest obtained from reference TRBV14 and TRBJ1-2, is as follows: EAGVTQFPSHSVIEKGQTVTLRCDPISGHDNLYWYRRVMGKEIKFLLHFVKESKQDESGMPNNRFLAERTGGTYSTLKVQPAELEDSGVYFCASSQVDVGYGYTFGSGTRLTVV.

This chain connects TRBV19 to TRBJ2-7; the match to TRBD1 covers 7 bases. CDR1 LNHDA and CDR2 SQIVND come from the germline V gene (reference sequence). The CDR3 has 15 amino acids. The V segment lost 5 bases and the J segment 3 bases; nucleotides outside the gene matches: 10. The CDR3 DNA reads as TGTGCCAGTAGTTCTGGGGACAGTCGAGACTACGAGCAGTACTTC. Translated, it gives CASSSGDSRDYEQYF.

This rearrangement joins TRBV9 to TRBJ2-7; TRBD1 matches 7 bases. The CDR3 runs to 17 residues. Unmatched junction bases numbered 13, after V lost 3 bases and J lost 1 base. The germline gives CDR1 SGDLS, CDR2 YYNGEE. DNA of the CDR3: TGTGCCAGCAGCGCAAGGCCCGGGGACAGTGGGTCCTACGAGCAGTACTTC. Protein product: CASSARPGDSGSYEQYF.

This rearrangement joins TRBV30 to TRBJ2-3, with D perhaps matching TRBD1 (5 bases). Between the trimmed V and J ends, which lost 2 bases and 1 base, there was a span of 7 bases. The length of the CDR3 is 13 residues. Germline V gives CDR1 GTSNPN, CDR2 SVGIG (reference sequence). In DNA form, the CDR3 reads TGTGCCTGGAGTACAGGAGGCACAGATACGCAGTATTTT. This codes for CAWSTGGTDTQYF.

The V and J genes are TRBV18 and TRBJ2-7, with 13 positions matching TRBD2. The CDR3 spans 18 residues. Germline V gene data show CDR1 as KGHSH and CDR2 as LQKENI. With 0 bases clipped from V and 4 bases from J, the junction kept 9 bases outside the gene matches. CDR3 in DNA: TGTGCCAGCTCACCACCCCGGGGTACTAGCGGGGGGGCTTACGAGCAGTACTTC. Amino acids: CASSPPRGTSGGAYEQYF.

This clone was seen just once. This sequence joins TRBV4-2 and TRBJ1-5, with a tentative D call TRBD1 (6 bases). CDR1 and CDR2 from the germline V gene are LGHNA and YNFKEQ. V was cut by 0 bases and J by 2 bases, with 8 bases left in between. This CDR3 spans 15 amino acids. The CDR3 reads CASSQEGGRNQPQHF. DNA for the CDR3: TGTGCCAGCAGCCAAGAAGGGGGACGCAATCAGCCCCAGCATTTT.